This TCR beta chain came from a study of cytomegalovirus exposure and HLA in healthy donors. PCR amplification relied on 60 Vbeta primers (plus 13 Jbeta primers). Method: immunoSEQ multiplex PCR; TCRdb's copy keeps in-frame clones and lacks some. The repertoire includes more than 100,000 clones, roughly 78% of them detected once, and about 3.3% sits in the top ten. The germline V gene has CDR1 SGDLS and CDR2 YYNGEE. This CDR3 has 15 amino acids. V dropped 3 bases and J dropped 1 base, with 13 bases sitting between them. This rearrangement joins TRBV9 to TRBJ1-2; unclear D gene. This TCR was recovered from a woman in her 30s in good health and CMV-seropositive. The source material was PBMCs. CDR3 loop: CASSALATVNYGYTF. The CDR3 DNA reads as TGTGCCAGCAGCGCCTTAGCGACGGTTAACTATGGCTACACCTTC.